This is a list of T cell receptor beta chains from one sample in a study of chemoradiotherapy in HPV16-positive cancers. The data were produced by immunoSEQ multiplex PCR, yet TCRdb's version contains in-frame clones alone and is incomplete. This table holds roughly 25,000 clones, about 90% found once. Sample: blood, taken from a patient who underwent chemoradiotherapy. Every receptor here comes from a human donor with HPV-associated anogenital cancer. CDR3s include the opening cysteine and the closing phenylalanine or tryptophan.

TRBJ2-7 | TRBV7-2 | CASSLGGQGAYEQYF
TRBJ1-1 | TRBV7-9 | CASSPLTGKNTEAFF
TRBJ2-7 | TRBV25-1 | CASSEFGVHYEQYF
TRBJ1-1 | TRBV4-3 | CASSPRTGDPEAFF
TRBJ2-7 | TRBV7-2 | CASSLQRAYEQYF
TRBJ2-3 | TRBV6-6 | CASSYTRPLSPQYF
TRBJ2-1 | TRBV9 | CASSVGLGNEQFF
TRBJ1-1 | TRBV6-1 | CASSGGTPGEAFF
TRBJ2-5 | TRBV5-6 | CASILAGAETQYF
TRBJ2-7 | TRBV2 | CASKGTSVYEQYF
TRBJ1-5 | TRBV2 | CASRYKGNQPQHF
TRBJ1-2 | TRBV5-1 | CASSPERQRTNYGYTF
TRBJ2-7 | TRBV28 | CASSPRGQGRYEQYF
TRBJ2-3 | TRBV9 | CASSVGGQKFTDTQYF
TRBJ2-3 | TRBV5-1 | CASSLAEPTDTQYF
TRBJ1-4 | TRBV2 | CASCDRVNEKLFF
TRBJ2-7 | TRBV6-1 | CASSITGNREQYF
TRBJ2-3 | TRBV10-2 | CASSEEDSPDTQYF
TRBJ2-2 | TRBV19 | CASSIPNGELFF
TRBJ1-5 | TRBV7-6 | CASSSNFDQPQHF
TRBJ2-1 | TRBV7-3 | CASSSLRGSGRGNEQFF
TRBJ2-5 | TRBV5-1 | CASSLGDTLFETQYF
TRBJ1-1 | TRBV6-6 | CASKNPNTEAFF